This entry lists 9 T cell receptor beta chains sequenced from one sample in a study of T cell changes during pregnancy in multiple sclerosis. Produced via immunoSEQ multiplex PCR; TCRdb's table is partial and in-frame only. The data hold tens of thousands of clones, with roughly 92% observed a single time. The sequencing here drew on peripheral blood, taken in the second trimester of pregnancy. All receptors come from a female donor with multiple sclerosis, enrolled in a pregnancy study.

In this sample, this clone turned up once. This chain joins TRBV11-3 and TRBJ1-1; 7 positions match TRBD1. The CDR3 extends over 14 amino acids. Germline V lookup: CDR1 SGHNT, CDR2 YENEEA. The J segment lost 5 bases and the V segment lost 8 bases, leaving 11 bases of the junction unmatched. The CDR3 DNA reads TGTGCCAGCCTTGGAGGGGGCGCGAGAACTGAAGCTTTCTTT. This encodes CASLGGGARTEAFF.

V usage is TRBV21-1 and J usage is TRBJ2-7; the listed D gene, TRBD1, was not tested against the DNA. TRBV21-1 is termed a pseudogene. The CDR3 is made up of 17 amino acids. CDR3 sequence: CASSKALHRGSSYEQYF. The CDR3 DNA is TGTGCCAGCAGCAAAGCGCTCCACAGGGGGAGTTCCTACGAGCAGTACTTC.

This rearrangement joins TRBV6-6 to TRBJ1-1; TRBD1 aligns across 9 bases. The CDR3 loop spans 14 amino acids. In germline, CDR1 is MNHNY, CDR2 SVGAGI (reference sequence). V shed 3 bases, J shed 3 bases, and the junction held 2 bases outside the gene matches. This CDR3 is CASSYRQGDTEAFF. CDR3 DNA sequence: TGTGCCAGCAGTTATCGACAGGGGGACACTGAAGCTTTCTTT.

The CDR3: CASTPPGGYEQYF. In nucleotides, the CDR3 is TGTGCCAGCACCCCCCCCGGCGGGTACGAGCAGTACTTC. The chain uses TRBV7-9 and TRBJ2-7; possible D gene TRBD2, 5 bases. This CDR3 comprises 13 residues. The V and J ends lost 7 bases and 4 bases respectively, with 14 bases between them. Germline loops: CDR1 SEHNR, CDR2 FQNEAQ (reference sequence).

This chain joins TRBV18 and TRBJ2-6; 9 nucleotides agree with TRBD1. CDR1 is KGHSH, CDR2 LQKENI, per germline. Trimming took 5 bases from V and 4 from J; bases not matched to a gene: 15. There are 19 residues in the CDR3. The DNA for the CDR3 is TGTGCCAGCTCATCTATCAGACCGGGACAGGGACCCGGGGCCAACGTCCTGACTTTC. It encodes CASSSIRPGQGPGANVLTF.

V is TRBV18 and J is TRBJ2-7, with D unresolved. The germline gives CDR1 KGHSH, CDR2 LQKENI. The CDR3 is made up of 14 amino acids. Trimming pared 2 bases from V and 7 bases from J, leaving 15 bases between. The CDR3 DNA reads TGTGCCAGCTCACCATTGGCGGCAAATATAGAGCAGTACTTC. Translating it yields CASSPLAANIEQYF.

This chain connects TRBV29-1 to TRBJ1-1; tentatively, D is TRBD1 (6 bases). V gave up 6 bases and J gave up 0 bases, with 11 bases separating them. Germline lookup yields CDR1 SQVTM and CDR2 ANQGSEA. The CDR3 loop spans 13 amino acids. The CDR3 bases are TGCAGCGTAGGACAGCTTATGAACACTGAAGCTTTCTTT. Residues: CSVGQLMNTEAFF.

This clone was detected only once. The genes are TRBV7-6 and TRBJ2-2; the D gene is possibly TRBD2 (6 bases). The germline V and J ends were trimmed by 4 bases and 4 bases, with 13 bases remaining between them. Per the germline V gene, CDR1 is SGHVS and CDR2 is FNYEAQ. This CDR3 contains 15 residues. CDR3 nucleotides: TGTGCCAGCAGCTCCGCAGGGCGGGGCACCGGGGAGCTGTTTTTT. This gives the protein CASSSAGRGTGELFF.

The chain employs TRBV9 and TRBJ2-2; 8 positions agree with TRBD2. The CDR3 runs 17 residues. V lost 1 base to trimming and J lost 7 bases; unmatched junction nucleotides: 12. From germline, CDR1 is SGDLS and CDR2 YYNGEE. The CDR3 nucleotides are TGTGCCAGCAGCGTACTCCCGGGAGGGCCTAGCGGCGGGGAGCTGTTTTTT. As protein: CASSVLPGGPSGGELFF. The full variable domain, its missing parts supplied by reference TRBV9 and TRBJ2-2, is DSGVTQTPKHLITATGQRVTLRCSPRSGDLSVYWYQQSLDQGLQFLIQYYNGEERAKGNILERFSAQQFPDLHSELNLSSLELGDSALYFCASSVLPGGPSGGELFFGEGSRLTVL.